One sample yielded the 9 T cell receptor beta chains listed below, sequenced in a study of control samples from healthy donors and cancer patients (dated by TCRdb to the early 2020s). The library was produced with the immunoSEQ multiplex PCR assay. Imported from immuneACCESS, the table was reduced by TCRdb to in-frame sequences with V and J called. These copies leave out some clones; in studies compared against another copy, an unresolved V gene accounts for under half, and the cause of the remainder is not known. The sample profile shows approximately 44,000 clones; 70% of them were found once. 17% of the sample rests with the top ten. Source material: formalin-fixed, paraffin-embedded tissue. The receptors stem from a male donor with melanoma.

The chain couples TRBV5-5 to TRBJ2-3; D is unclear. V lost 3 bases, J lost 6 bases, and 8 bases lay in between. From germline, CDR1 is SGHKS and CDR2 YYEKEE (reference sequence). The CDR3 has 12 residues. The CDR3 bases are TGTGCCAGCAGCTCGGTTCCGGATACGCAGTATTTT. Amino acids: CASSSVPDTQYF.

The chain is built from TRBV4-2 and TRBJ2-7; perhaps TRBD2 as D (6 bases). The germline V and J ends were trimmed by 0 bases and 3 bases, with 12 bases remaining between them. This CDR3 is 15 amino acids long. Germline-derived CDR1 and CDR2 are LGHNA and YNFKEQ. The CDR3 DNA reads as TGTGCCAGCAGCCAAGAACTAGCACCTTACTACGAGCAGTACTTC. Encoded protein: CASSQELAPYYEQYF.

This clone was observed a handful of times. The chain has TRBV6-5 and TRBJ1-2; weak D call: TRBD1 (5 bases). This CDR3 contains 15 residues. Germline V gene data show CDR1 as MNHEY and CDR2 as SVGAGI. Deletions cut 0 bases from V and 1 base from J, with 9 bases between. The CDR3 nucleotides are TGTGCCAGCAGTTACTCGCAGGGAGTTAACTATGGCTACACCTTC. Its translation is CASSYSQGVNYGYTF.

The V and J genes are TRBV6-4 and TRBJ1-1; D call uncertain. Between the trimmed V and J ends, which lost 6 bases and 5 bases, there was a span of 10 bases. There are 12 residues in the CDR3. Germline values: CDR1 MRHNA, CDR2 SNTAGT. CDR3 sequence (DNA): TGTGCCAGCAGGGTCTCATGGACTGAAGCTTTCTTT. Translated: CASRVSWTEAFF.

The rearrangement joins TRBV2 to TRBJ2-6, with 7 positions matching TRBD1. V gave up 4 bases and J gave up 3 bases; unmatched junction bases: 3. Germline V CDR1 and CDR2: SNHLY, FYNNEI. CDR3 size: 15 residues. The CDR3 loop is CASSGQGGGANVLTF. The CDR3 DNA follows: TGTGCCAGCAGTGGACAGGGTGGTGGGGCCAACGTCCTGACTTTC.

This sequence joins TRBV7-6 and TRBJ1-1, with D possibly matching TRBD1 (5 bases). CDR3 length: 15 amino acids. Trimming cost V 1 base and J 6 bases, with 15 bases left between them. Germline V gives CDR1 SGHVS, CDR2 FNYEAQ. The chain's CDR3 is CASSLVSSGGSEAFF. Written as DNA, the CDR3 is TGTGCCAGCAGCTTAGTATCCAGCGGGGGATCTGAAGCTTTCTTT.

Concerning this clone itself: Other DNA sequences of this sample code for an identical CDR3. This chain links TRBV27 with TRBJ1-6; D gene ambiguous. Germline V gene sequence: CDR1 MNHEY, CDR2 SMNVEV (reference sequence). Trimming took 3 bases from V and 7 from J, leaving 4 bases between them. This CDR3 comprises 12 residues. This CDR3 is CASSFANSPLHF. For the CDR3, the DNA is TGTGCCAGCAGTTTCGCGAATTCACCCCTCCACTTT.

This clone was seen only a few times. This sample also contains other DNA sequences that code for the same CDR3. The V and J genes are TRBV18 and TRBJ2-7; D unclear. Per the germline V gene, CDR1 is KGHSH and CDR2 is LQKENI. V lost 0 bases to trimming and J lost 0 bases, with 12 bases between them. This CDR3 is 16 amino acids long. The CDR3 protein is CASSPPSGRLSYEQYF. CDR3 nucleotide sequence: TGTGCCAGCTCACCACCGTCAGGCCGCCTCTCCTACGAGCAGTACTTC. The full variable domain, with the rest looked up from reference TRBV18 and TRBJ2-7, is NAGVMQNPRHLVRRRGQEARLRCSPMKGHSHVYWYRQLPEEGLKFMVYLQKENIIDESGMPKERFSAEFPKEGPSILRIQQVVRGDSAAYFCASSPPSGRLSYEQYFGPGTRLTVT.

The V gene is TRBV19, the J gene TRBJ2-7; D ambiguous. CDR1 is LNHDA and CDR2 is SQIVND in the germline V gene (reference sequence). This CDR3 region has 12 residues. V lost 3 bases to trimming and J lost 2 bases, with 5 bases between them. Here the CDR3 reads CASSIRPYEQYF. In DNA, the CDR3 is TGTGCCAGTAGTATTCGGCCCTACGAGCAGTACTTC.